Shown below are 30 T cell receptor beta chains from a single sample sequenced in a study of T-cell reconstitution after alpha-beta-depleted transplantation in children. As it was prepared, the TCRbeta library received unique molecular identifiers. TCRdb analysed the PCR reads with MiXCR anew, one entry per CDR3 protein. Seen here are 450,000 to 600,000 distinct CDR3 sequences, under 12% observed once, and the top ten hold just over 2%. The input for sequencing was PBMCs, taken before TCRalphabeta/CD19-depleted stem cell transplant. The receptors come from a child aged 2-15 years with inherited bone marrow failure, due to receive a stem cell transplant.

This clonotype showed up many times. The chain uses TRBV29-1 and TRBJ2-1, with 16 positions matching TRBD2. Germline V CDR1 and CDR2: SQVTM, ANQGSEA. With V trimmed by 6 bases and J by 6 bases, 2 bases remained unmatched. The CDR3 spans 14 residues. DNA for the CDR3: TGCAGCGTAGGGACTAGCGGGAGGGGCAATGAGCAGTTCTTC. This codes for CSVGTSGRGNEQFF.

The sample holds many counts of this clonotype. The CDR3 loop is CASNVGANTGELFF. In DNA, the CDR3 is TGTGCCAGCAACGTGGGAGCTAACACCGGGGAGCTGTTTTTT. V and J are TRBV27 and TRBJ2-2; D might be TRBD2 (5 bases). This CDR3 spans 14 amino acids. Germline V gene lookup returns CDR1 MNHEY and CDR2 SMNVEV (reference sequence). Trimming stripped 7 bases from V and 2 bases from J, with 11 bases between.

This clonotype was recorded many times. The chain is built from TRBV29-1 and TRBJ2-6; TRBD2 is a possible D gene (6 bases). The germline V gene encodes CDR1 SQVTM and CDR2 ANQGSEA. V was cut by 3 bases and J by 1 base, with 7 bases left in between. This CDR3 region has 14 residues. CDR3 protein: CSVEEGSGANVLTF. The CDR3 DNA follows: TGCAGCGTTGAGGAGGGTTCTGGGGCCAACGTCCTGACTTTC.

The rearrangement joins TRBV19 to TRBJ2-1, with 11 bases lining up with TRBD1. The V and J ends lost 6 bases and 4 bases, in that order; junction bases with no gene match: 8. The CDR3 extends over 16 amino acids. Germline lookup yields CDR1 LNHDA and CDR2 SQIVND (reference sequence). The CDR3 here is CASSRTGGDLYNEQFF. In nucleotides, the CDR3 is TGTGCCAGTAGCAGGACAGGGGGCGACCTTTACAATGAGCAGTTCTTC.

This clonotype was detected ten times or more. The chain couples TRBV12-3 or TRBV12-4 to TRBJ2-2; tentatively, D is TRBD2 (6 bases). This CDR3 has 16 residues. Deletions cut 7 bases from V and 2 bases from J, with 17 bases between. CDR3 coding DNA: TGTGCCAGCACCTCGGGGGTCAGACTTAACACCGGGGAGCTGTTTTTT. This gives the protein CASTSGVRLNTGELFF.

There are many counts of this clonotype. V is TRBV12-3 or TRBV12-4 and J is TRBJ2-7, with D possibly being TRBD2 (6 bases). There are 14 residues in the CDR3. V was pared by 3 bases and J by 2 bases, with 11 bases between. The DNA for the CDR3 is TGTGCCAGCAGTTTTCCCCGGGGGACCTACGAGCAGTACTTC. Translation: CASSFPRGTYEQYF.

In this sample, this clonotype turned up a few times. The rearrangement links TRBV7-6 to TRBJ2-7; D tentatively fits TRBD1 or TRBD2 (5 bases each). Germline V lookup: CDR1 SGHVS, CDR2 FNYEAQ. The CDR3 is made up of 14 amino acids. V lost 3 bases to trimming and J lost 5 bases, with 14 bases between them. This CDR3 reads CASSFGTAGNEQYF. DNA for the CDR3: TGTGCCAGCAGCTTCGGGACGGCCGGGAACGAGCAGTACTTC.

A word on this clonotype: The junction shows a germline mismatch at one end, possibly a read error. The J gene is TRBJ2-1, the V gene TRBV7-9, with 7 bases identical to TRBD1. The CDR3 has 16 amino acids. CDR1 is SEHNR, CDR2 FQNEAQ, per germline (reference sequence). The CDR3: CASSLVFQGVYNEQFF. CDR3 nucleotide sequence: TGTGCCAGCAGCTTAGTCTTCCAGGGGGTCTACAACGAGCAGTTCTTC.

This clonotype appeared many times. The V call is TRBV29-1, the J call TRBJ1-2; D not resolved. V dropped 4 bases and J dropped 5 bases, with 8 bases sitting between them. CDR3 size: 11 residues. Looked up from germline, CDR1 is SQVTM and CDR2 is ANQGSEA. The CDR3 DNA is TGCAGCGTTGGCGGGTCGTATGGCTACACCTTC. Its translation is CSVGGSYGYTF.

This clonotype appeared many times. The genes are TRBV27 and TRBJ2-1; D possibly corresponds to TRBD2 (6 bases). This CDR3 spans 16 amino acids. V was trimmed by 1 base and J by 5 bases, leaving 15 bases between them. CDR1 and CDR2 (germline): MNHEY, SMNVEV (reference sequence). The CDR3 DNA reads TGTGCCAGCAGTTTATGGGTGACTAGTCGACACAATGAGCAGTTCTTC. It specifies CASSLWVTSRHNEQFF.

This clonotype was counted at least ten times. The chain couples TRBV7-9 to TRBJ2-7; D may match TRBD1 or TRBD2 (5 bases each). The CDR3 is 12 amino acids. The germline V gene has CDR1 SEHNR and CDR2 FQNEAQ (reference sequence). V lost 0 bases to trimming and J lost 6 bases, with 6 bases between them. The CDR3 here is CASSLAGREQYF. The DNA for the CDR3 is TGTGCCAGCAGCTTAGCGGGACGCGAGCAGTACTTC.

The table lists this clonotype with many counts. This chain joins TRBV7-8 and TRBJ2-3, with D tentatively TRBD2 (5 bases). Germline values: CDR1 SGHVS, CDR2 FQNEAQ. The CDR3 is 14 amino acids. The V gene lost 5 bases and the J gene lost 1 base, with 10 bases spanning the gap. CDR3 sequence: CASSPRTGTDTQYF. CDR3 DNA: TGTGCCAGCAGCCCCCGGACTGGCACAGATACGCAGTATTTT.

This clonotype was counted at least ten times. V usage is TRBV4-2 and J usage is TRBJ2-3; 9 bases align to TRBD1. V lost 3 bases and J lost 4; bases outside the gene matches: 8. Germline lookup yields CDR1 LGHNA and CDR2 YNFKEQ. This CDR3 region has 16 residues. The CDR3 region has the DNA TGTGCCAGCAGCCAGGGCACAGGGGGCGAGGCAGATACGCAGTATTTT. Protein: CASSQGTGGEADTQYF.

This clonotype has a count of ten or more. V and J are TRBV6-1 and TRBJ2-1; 8 bases agree with TRBD2. This CDR3 has 13 residues. The ends lost 10 bases at V and 8 bases at J; junction bases unmatched: 10. CDR1 is MNHNS and CDR2 is SASEGT in the germline V gene. The CDR3 region has the DNA TGTGCCACCCATAGCGGGACGGGCTATGAGCAGTTCTTC. This gives the protein CATHSGTGYEQFF.

The chain couples TRBV19 to TRBJ1-2; no definite D call. Germline CDR1 and CDR2: LNHDA and SQIVND (reference sequence). The ends were cut back, 3 bases at V and 4 bases at J, with 9 bases in the middle. The length of the CDR3 is 13 residues. CDR3 in amino acids: CASSILDGYGYTF. The CDR3 DNA is TGTGCCAGTAGTATTCTAGACGGCTATGGCTACACCTTC.

The chain recombines TRBV6-5 with TRBJ2-2, with TRBD1 as a possible D gene (5 bases). The germline V gene encodes CDR1 MNHEY and CDR2 SVGAGI. The CDR3 runs 15 residues. The V gene lost 0 bases and the J gene lost 7 bases, with 12 bases spanning the gap. CDR3 in amino acids: CASSYSGSGNGELFF. The CDR3 DNA follows: TGTGCCAGCAGTTACTCCGGTTCAGGGAACGGGGAGCTGTTTTTT.

This clonotype was observed at least ten times. The V call is TRBV12-3 or TRBV12-4, the J call TRBJ2-1, with 10 bases lining up with TRBD2. Trimming took 8 bases from V and 6 from J; bases not matched to a gene: 10. This CDR3 is built from 15 residues. CDR3 nucleotides: TGTGCCAGCCAGCTGACACTAGCGGGGCCCAATGAGCAGTTCTTC. This codes for CASQLTLAGPNEQFF.

The V call is TRBV20-1, the J call TRBJ2-7; 11 positions agree with TRBD1. V shed 0 bases and J 4 bases; nucleotides not matched to a gene: 8. Germline values: CDR1 DFQATT, CDR2 SNEGSKA (reference sequence). CDR3 length equals 16 residues. Here the CDR3 DNA reads TGCAGTGCTAGAGATACCGGGACAGGGGGGGAGTACGAGCAGTACTTC. Translating it yields CSARDTGTGGEYEQYF.

This sequence joins TRBV30 and TRBJ2-7; TRBD2 matches at 7 bases. V lost 2 bases and J lost 2; bases outside the gene matches: 3. The CDR3 spans 13 residues. Germline V CDR1 and CDR2: GTSNPN, SVGIG (reference sequence). The CDR3 DNA reads TGTGCCTGGAGTCTAGCGGCCCCCTACGAGCAGTACTTC. It is translated as CAWSLAAPYEQYF.

As concerns this clonotype: This clone may be a read error of a much larger clone one base away. The J gene is TRBJ2-6, the V gene TRBV27; the D call may be TRBD1 or TRBD2 (5 bases each). Germline V gene data show CDR1 as MNHEY and CDR2 as SMNVEV (reference sequence). This CDR3 is built from 13 residues. The chain's CDR3 is CASSRDGANGLTF. The CDR3, as DNA: TGTGCCAGCAGCAGGGACGGGGCCAACGGCCTGACTTTC.

This clonotype was observed at least ten times. The V call is TRBV12-3 or TRBV12-4, the J call TRBJ2-2; 9 nucleotides align to TRBD2. The CDR3 sequence is 16 residues long. J gave up 4 bases and V 2 bases, and 5 bases lay outside the gene matches. CDR3: CASSLKAGGPTGELFF. The CDR3 bases are TGTGCCAGCAGTTTAAAGGCGGGAGGGCCCACCGGGGAGCTGTTTTTT.

The rearrangement joins TRBV22-1 to TRBJ2-7; the table's TRBD1 call for D was not verified on the DNA. TRBV22-1 is a documented pseudogene. The CDR3 has 12 residues. DNA of the CDR3: TGTCGTCTAGTTGCAGATCTTGGGGGGCAGTACTTC. Its protein product is CRLVADLGGQYF.

This clonotype was seen at least ten times. The rearrangement uses TRBV9 and TRBJ2-1; 11 nucleotides align to TRBD2. The CDR3 is 17 amino acids. Per the germline V gene, CDR1 is SGDLS and CDR2 is YYNGEE. J lost 1 base, V lost 3 bases, and 6 bases had no gene match. CDR3 residues: CASSEGSGRGSYNEQFF. In DNA form, the CDR3 reads TGTGCCAGCAGCGAGGGTAGCGGGAGGGGGTCCTACAATGAGCAGTTCTTC. The variable domain in full, completed from reference TRBV9 and TRBJ2-1, reads DSGVTQTPKHLITATGQRVTLRCSPRSGDLSVYWYQQSLDQGLQFLIQYYNGEERAKGNILERFSAQQFPDLHSELNLSSLELGDSALYFCASSEGSGRGSYNEQFFGPGTRLTVL.

In this sample, this clonotype turned up many times. The chain recombines TRBV2 with TRBJ2-7; D call uncertain. Germline V gene data show CDR1 as SNHLY and CDR2 as FYNNEI. The CDR3 runs 13 residues. V gave up 4 bases and J gave up 0 bases, with 7 bases separating them. The CDR3 loop is CASSVPASYEQYF. CDR3 nucleotides: TGTGCCAGCAGTGTTCCAGCCTCCTACGAGCAGTACTTC.

This clonotype was seen repeatedly, ten times or more. The chain is built from TRBV29-1 and TRBJ2-1; 9 positions match TRBD2. The CDR3 contains 15 residues. Germline CDR1 SQVTM, CDR2 ANQGSEA. V lost 5 bases to trimming and J lost 7 bases; unmatched junction nucleotides: 12. The CDR3 bases are TGCAGCGTTCCCCCGAACAGCGGGAGGTGGAATGAGCAGTTCTTC. This sequence encodes CSVPPNSGRWNEQFF.

The table lists this clonotype with many counts. This sequence joins TRBV27 and TRBJ2-4; 15 bases map to TRBD2. The CDR3 runs to 15 residues. Per the germline V gene, CDR1 is MNHEY and CDR2 is SMNVEV (reference sequence). The ends lost 6 bases at V and 6 bases at J; junction bases unmatched: 3. The CDR3 sequence is CASRGLAGGINIQYF. The DNA for the CDR3 is TGTGCCAGCAGGGGACTAGCGGGAGGAATAAACATTCAGTACTTC.

This clonotype was picked up many times. The gene calls are TRBV28 and TRBJ2-3; D not certain. There are 14 residues in the CDR3. CDR1 and CDR2 from the germline V gene are MDHEN and SYDVKM. Between the trimmed V and J ends, which lost 3 bases and 4 bases, there was a span of 11 bases. CDR3 bases: TGTGCCAGCAGTTTGGGCAATCGGGCAGATACGCAGTATTTT. Translating it yields CASSLGNRADTQYF.

This clonotype has a count of ten or more. The chain combines TRBV12-3 or TRBV12-4 with TRBJ1-1; D gene ambiguous. This CDR3 has 15 amino acids. Trimming pared 4 bases from V and 0 bases from J, leaving 12 bases between. The CDR3 nucleotides are TGTGCCAGCAGTTCACACAGCCTGATGAACACTGAAGCTTTCTTT. It encodes CASSSHSLMNTEAFF.

This clonotype was found a few times. The genes are TRBV28 and TRBJ2-5; 9 nucleotides agree with TRBD2. Unmatched junction bases numbered 5, after V lost 4 bases and J lost 5 bases. Germline CDR1 MDHEN, CDR2 SYDVKM. This CDR3 is 14 amino acids long. In DNA form, the CDR3 reads TGTGCCAGCAGTTCTCCCAGCGGGGGGGAGACCCAGTACTTC. It translates to CASSSPSGGETQYF.

This clonotype was found many times. The rearrangement uses TRBV11-2 and TRBJ2-7; 12 positions agree with TRBD2. The CDR3 is 16 amino acids. Germline-derived CDR1 and CDR2 are SGHAT and FQNNGV. Unmatched junction bases numbered 2, after V lost 0 bases and J lost 2 bases. CDR3 protein: CASSLDRLAGAYEQYF. CDR3 DNA sequence: TGTGCCAGCAGCTTAGATCGACTAGCGGGGGCCTACGAGCAGTACTTC.